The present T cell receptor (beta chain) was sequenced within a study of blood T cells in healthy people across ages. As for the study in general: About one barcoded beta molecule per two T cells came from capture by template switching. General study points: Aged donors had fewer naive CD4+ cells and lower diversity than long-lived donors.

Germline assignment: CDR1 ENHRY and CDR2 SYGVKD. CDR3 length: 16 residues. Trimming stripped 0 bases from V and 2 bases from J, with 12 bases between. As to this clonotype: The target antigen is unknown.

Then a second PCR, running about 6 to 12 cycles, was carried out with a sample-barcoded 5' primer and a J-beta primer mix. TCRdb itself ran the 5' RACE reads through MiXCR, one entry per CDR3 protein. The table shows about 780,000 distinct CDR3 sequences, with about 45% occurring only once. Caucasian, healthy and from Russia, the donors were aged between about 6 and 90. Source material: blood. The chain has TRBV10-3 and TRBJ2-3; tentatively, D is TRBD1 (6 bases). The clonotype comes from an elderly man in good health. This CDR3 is CAISESSRGYTDTQYF. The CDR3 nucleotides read TGTGCCATCAGTGAGTCGAGCAGGGGCTACACAGATACGCAGTATTTT.